A selection of T cell receptor beta chains follows, all from one sample in a study of T cell responses to AZD1222 COVID-19 vaccine. The repertoire was sequenced with immunoSEQ multiplex PCR; TCRdb's copy has only in-frame clones and lacks some. The sample includes 110,000 to 150,000 clones, about nine tenths of them seen just once. Source: peripheral blood, taken 28 days after the second AZD1222 dose. The receptor source for this set is an adult who received the AZD1222 COVID-19 vaccine. Each CDR3 is given with its conserved first and last residue. The D gene is left open where the match is weak. The size field is filled for only some rows; it gives once, few, many or a size class.

>TRBJ2-1|-|TRBV7-9|-
CASSGTGLRSYNEQFF
TGTGCCAGCAGCGGCACAGGGTTGAGGTCCTACAATGAGCAGTTCTTC
>TRBJ2-1|TRBD2|TRBV9|-
CASSVVGGSSYNEQFF
TGTGCCAGCAGCGTAGTGGGCGGGAGTTCCTACAATGAGCAGTTCTTC
>TRBJ2-1|-|TRBV10-2|few
CASRVRGPNNEQFF
TGCGCCAGCAGGGTTAGGGGTCCTAACAATGAGCAGTTCTTC
>TRBJ1-1|-|TRBV5-1|-
CASSFEDPTNTEAFF
TGCGCCAGCAGCTTTGAGGACCCAACGAACACTGAAGCTTTCTTT
>TRBJ2-6|TRBD1|TRBV27|-
CATPKRSGTVPSGANVLTF
TGTGCCACCCCGAAAAGGTCCGGGACAGTCCCCTCTGGGGCCAACGTCCTGACTTTC
>TRBJ2-1|-|TRBV2|-
CASKEAPLRGNEQFF
TGTGCCAGCAAAGAGGCCCCTTTAAGGGGCAATGAGCAGTTCTTC
>TRBJ1-2|-|TRBV7-2|-
CASSNNRPTPYGYTF
TGTGCCAGCAGCAACAATAGGCCCACCCCATATGGCTACACCTTC
>TRBJ1-6|-|TRBV6-5|-
CASSYSWRDNSPLHF
TGTGCCAGCAGTTACTCGTGGCGGGATAATTCACCCCTCCACTTT
>TRBJ1-3|-|TRBV7-6|-
CASRQTSSGNTIYF
TGTGCCAGCAGACAAACCAGCTCTGGAAACACCATATATTTT
>TRBJ1-1|-|TRBV2|-
CASSHWEYTEAFF
TGTGCCAGCAGCCACTGGGAGTACACTGAAGCTTTCTTT
>TRBJ2-5|-|TRBV5-5|-
CASSLAGVGETQYF
TGTGCCAGCAGCTTGGCGGGGGTAGGAGAGACCCAGTACTTC
>TRBJ1-1|-|TRBV5-4|-
CASSTRGNTEAFF
TGTGCCAGCAGCACCCGGGGGAACACTGAAGCTTTCTTT
>TRBJ1-3|-|TRBV7-9|-
CASSQGGPGNTIYF
TGTGCCAGCAGCCAGGGCGGTCCTGGAAACACCATATATTTT
>TRBJ1-4|-|TRBV6-1|-
CASSERVRRDTIATNEKLFF
TGTGCCAGCAGTGAAAGGGTACGCCGGGACACGATTGCAACTAATGAAAAACTGTTTTTT
>TRBJ1-2|TRBD1|TRBV5-1|-
CASSLVTGGDNYGYTF
TGCGCCAGCAGCTTGGTGACAGGGGGCGATAACTATGGCTACACCTTC
>TRBJ1-4|-|TRBV6-5|-
CASSYGGSDEKLFF
TGTGCCAGCAGTTACGGGGGGAGTGACGAAAAACTGTTTTTT
>TRBJ2-1|-|TRBV5-1|-
CASSGGDRSSYNEQFF
TGCGCCAGCAGCGGGGGGGACAGGTCATCCTACAATGAGCAGTTCTTC
>TRBJ2-1|TRBD2|TRBV27|-
CASRDLAGGRNEQFF
TGTGCCAGCAGGGACCTAGCGGGAGGGCGAAATGAGCAGTTCTTC
>TRBJ1-2|TRBD1|TRBV11-2|-
CASSTQTGGYGYTF
TGTGCCAGCAGCACGCAGACAGGGGGCTATGGCTACACCTTC
>TRBJ2-3|TRBD2|TRBV6-1|-
CASSEFLAGGPGDTQYF
TGTGCCAGCAGTGAGTTTCTAGCGGGGGGGCCTGGAGATACGCAGTATTTT
>TRBJ1-2|-|TRBV7-9|many
CASSPEPGLTYGYTF
TGTGCCAGCAGCCCGGAACCTGGACTGACCTATGGCTACACCTTC
>TRBJ2-1|TRBD2|TRBV30|-
CACHYSGRISNEQFF
TGTGCCTGCCATTATAGCGGGAGAATATCCAATGAGCAGTTCTTC
>TRBJ2-1|TRBD2|TRBV6-5|-
CASSAGTSIHEQFF
TGTGCCAGCAGCGCGGGGACTAGCATCCATGAGCAGTTCTTC
>TRBJ2-7|TRBD2|TRBV10-3|-
CASSSLAGGLYEQYF
TGTGCCTCGTCTTCACTAGCGGGAGGCCTCTACGAGCAGTACTTC
>TRBJ1-5|-|TRBV6-1|-
CASSEGGREPQHF
TGTGCCAGCAGTGAAGGGGGTAGGGAGCCCCAGCATTTT
>TRBJ2-3|-|TRBV11-2|-
CASSLERVDTQYF
TGTGCCAGCAGCTTAGAAAGGGTAGATACGCAGTATTTT
>TRBJ1-1|-|TRBV5-5|-
CASSRGTEMNTEAFF
TGTGCCAGCAGCAGGGGAACAGAGATGAACACTGAAGCTTTCTTT
>TRBJ1-2|-|TRBV5-6|-
CASSLAGRDGYTF
TGTGCCAGCAGCTTGGCTGGGCGGGATGGCTACACCTTC